This entry lists 10 T cell receptor beta chains sequenced from one sample in a study of cytomegalovirus exposure and HLA in healthy donors. The PCR had 60 Vbeta and 13 Jbeta primers. Method: immunoSEQ multiplex PCR; TCRdb's copy keeps in-frame clones and lacks some. This table holds 100,000 to 150,000 clones, around nine tenths found once. The sample taken for sequencing was PBMCs. The origin of the receptors is a woman under 40 in good health and CMV-seronegative.

The V and J genes are TRBV2 and TRBJ2-1, with 7 nucleotides matching TRBD1. The CDR3 has 12 residues. Per germline, CDR1 SNHLY and CDR2 FYNNEI. With 9 bases clipped from V and 6 bases from J, the junction kept 5 bases outside the gene matches. CDR3 bases: TGTGCCAGTACGGGACAGCTCAATGAGCAGTTCTTC. Translated: CASTGQLNEQFF.

This chain uses TRBV7-3 with TRBJ2-5; D is perhaps TRBD2 (5 bases). V lost 5 bases to trimming and J lost 4 bases, with 11 bases between them. Germline V CDR1 and CDR2: SGHTA, FQGTGA. The CDR3 runs 13 residues. The CDR3 DNA reads as TGTGCCAGCAGCCCCGGGGTGGGAGAGACCCAGTACTTC. The encoded protein is CASSPGVGETQYF.

CDR3 sequence (DNA): TGTGCCAGCAGTTACTCCCGCAGGGCTGACGAGCAGTACTTC. The encoded protein is CASSYSRRADEQYF. This chain joins TRBV6-5 and TRBJ2-7; D might be TRBD1 (5 bases). Germline loops: CDR1 MNHEY, CDR2 SVGAGI. The V and J ends lost 0 bases and 5 bases respectively, with 11 bases between them. The CDR3 is made up of 14 amino acids.

CDR3 DNA sequence: TGTGCCAGCAGTTACGGGACAGGCTCAGCCTACGAGCAGTACTTC. Translated, it gives CASSYGTGSAYEQYF. V usage is TRBV6-5 and J usage is TRBJ2-7; 8 positions match TRBD1. The CDR3 loop spans 15 amino acids. The ends lost 2 bases at V and 2 bases at J; junction bases unmatched: 5. Looked up from germline, CDR1 is MNHEY and CDR2 is SVGAGI.

This clone was seen only a few times. The V gene is TRBV12-1, the J gene TRBJ1-5; the table gives TRBD1 as D, unverified against the DNA. TRBV12-1 is a known pseudogene. CDR3 length: 15 amino acids. The CDR3 bases are TGTGCCAGCAGGGTCCCGGGACAGATTAATCAGCCCCAGCATTTT. Encoded protein: CASRVPGQINQPQHF.

The V gene is TRBV30, the J gene TRBJ2-7; D possibly corresponds to TRBD2 (5 bases). The CDR3 spans 13 residues. Germline values: CDR1 GTSNPN, CDR2 SVGIG (reference sequence). The V gene lost 0 bases and the J gene lost 3 bases, with 9 bases spanning the gap. The CDR3 sequence is CAWSVGSGYEQYF. The CDR3 DNA follows: TGTGCCTGGAGTGTGGGCAGCGGCTACGAGCAGTACTTC.

The chain links TRBV5-1 to TRBJ2-5; possible D gene TRBD1, 6 bases. The DNA end is more similar to TRBJ2-7, so the J call may be wrong. The CDR3 loop spans 14 amino acids. CDR1 and CDR2 from the germline V gene are SGHRS and YFSETQ. CDR3 nucleotides: TGCGCCAGCAGCAGAGGGGACACCTCCTACGAGCAGTACTTC. This gives the protein CASSRGDTSYEQYF.

V gene TRBV4-2 combines with J gene TRBJ2-7; a weak D match, TRBD1 (6 bases). V was shortened by 4 bases and J by 0 bases, with 13 bases between the two germline ends. Per the germline V gene, CDR1 is LGHNA and CDR2 is YNFKEQ. The CDR3 spans 15 residues. The DNA for the CDR3 is TGTGCCAGCAGCCCCTTTACAGGGAGCTCCTACGAGCAGTACTTC. Translation: CASSPFTGSSYEQYF.

This chain uses TRBV5-4 with TRBJ2-5; 8 bases map to TRBD1. The trim removed 4 bases at V and 2 bases at J, leaving 7 bases unmatched. CDR1 SGHNT and CDR2 YYREEE come from the germline V gene (reference sequence). The CDR3 has 15 residues. The CDR3 loop is CASSGSTGVQETQYF. The CDR3, as DNA: TGTGCCAGCAGCGGGTCGACAGGGGTACAAGAGACCCAGTACTTC.

J is TRBJ1-2 and V is TRBV28; D is perhaps TRBD1 (5 bases). Between the trimmed V and J ends, which lost 5 bases and 5 bases, there was a span of 12 bases. The length of the CDR3 is 13 residues. CDR1 and CDR2 from the germline V gene are MDHEN and SYDVKM. The CDR3 sequence: CASSKTAGYGYTF. CDR3 nucleotide sequence: TGTGCCAGCAGTAAAACGGCAGGGTATGGCTACACCTTC.